This TCR beta chain was recovered during a study of T cells in tuberculosis. For the study at large: The T cells targeted glucose monomycolate, a mycobacterial lipid, via CD1B.

Note on this clone: Antigen specificity is unknown.

Study conclusions and caveats: Selection depended on which cryopreserved specimens were available. GEM motif frequencies gave approximately 70% accuracy; the GMM repertoire gave approximately 90%.

Produced via immunoSEQ multiplex PCR; TCRdb's table is partial and in-frame only. The data hold more than 40,000 clones, with roughly 94% observed a single time. At study entry, adolescents had tuberculin skin tests and IGRA screening. Trimming cost V 5 bases and J 2 bases; bases outside gene matches: 6. Germline V gene sequence: CDR1 MGHDK, CDR2 SYGVNS. The CDR3 runs to 15 residues. The rearrangement joins TRBV25-1 to TRBJ1-5; the match to TRBD1 covers 7 bases. The receptor was derived from a donor aged 10-35 years with latent tuberculosis or without tuberculosis infection. Some clones in this sample may be carry-over from other donors' samples. Sequencing was carried out using PBMCs. The CDR3 region has the DNA TGTGCCAGCAGTAAAGAAGGACAGGGCAATCAGCCCCAGCATTTT. Translated: CASSKEGQGNQPQHF.